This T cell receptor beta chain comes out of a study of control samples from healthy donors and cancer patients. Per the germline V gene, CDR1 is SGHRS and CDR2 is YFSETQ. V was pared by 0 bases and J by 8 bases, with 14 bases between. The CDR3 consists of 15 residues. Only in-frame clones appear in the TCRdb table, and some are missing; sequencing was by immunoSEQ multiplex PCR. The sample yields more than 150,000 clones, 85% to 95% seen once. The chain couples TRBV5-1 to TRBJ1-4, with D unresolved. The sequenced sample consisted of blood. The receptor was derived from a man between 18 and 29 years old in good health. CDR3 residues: CASSLAGIGNEKLFF. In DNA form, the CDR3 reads TGCGCCAGCAGCTTGGCGGGAATAGGGAACGAAAAACTGTTTTTT.